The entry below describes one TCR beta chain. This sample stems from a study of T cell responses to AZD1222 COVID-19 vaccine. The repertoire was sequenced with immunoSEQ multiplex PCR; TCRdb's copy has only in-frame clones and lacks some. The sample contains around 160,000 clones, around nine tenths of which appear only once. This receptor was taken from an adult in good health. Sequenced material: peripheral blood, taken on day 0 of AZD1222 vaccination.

As DNA, the CDR3 is TGTGCCAGCAGCTTAGACCACAATGAGCAGTTCTTC. It is translated as CASSLDHNEQFF. The V call is TRBV11-3, the J call TRBJ2-1; D gene unclear. The CDR3 loop spans 12 amino acids. Per the germline V gene, CDR1 is SGHNT and CDR2 is YENEEA. The V end lost 0 bases, the J end lost 5 bases, and 2 bases lay between the germline ends.